The 3 T cell receptor beta chains below come from one sample, sequenced in a study of shared clonotypes between healthy human individuals. Here immunoSEQ multiplex PCR was the method, and the copy in TCRdb shows in-frame clones only, minus some. Found here are about 770,000 clones, over 55% of them singletons; the top ten hold around 1.7%. Sequencing used memory CD4+ T cells sorted from blood. Subset meaning: CD45RA-negative fraction. The origin of the receptors is a woman aged 25-40 years in good health.

This clone was seen only a few times. This chain joins TRBV27 and TRBJ1-1; weak D call: TRBD1 (5 bases). This CDR3 is 15 amino acids long. Germline assignment: CDR1 MNHEY and CDR2 SMNVEV (reference sequence). V lost 10 bases, J lost 3 bases, and 21 bases lay in between. CDR3 DNA: TGTGCCACCGCGAAGGGACGCGACCCCGACACTGAAGCTTTCTTT. This sequence encodes CATAKGRDPDTEAFF.

The table lists this clone with many counts. The chain combines TRBV7-9 with TRBJ1-5; 8 nucleotides align to TRBD1. This CDR3 has 14 amino acids. V shed 6 bases, J shed 6 bases, and the junction held 7 bases outside the gene matches. Germline V lookup: CDR1 SEHNR, CDR2 FQNEAQ (reference sequence). CDR3 coding DNA: TGTGCCAGCAGTCTTACAGGGGGAGGTCAGCCCCAGCATTTT. This sequence encodes CASSLTGGGQPQHF.

The rearrangement joins TRBV6-4 to TRBJ1-2, with D tentatively TRBD1 (5 bases). CDR1 and CDR2 from the germline V gene are MRHNA and SNTAGT. Trimming pared 2 bases from V and 4 bases from J, leaving 11 bases between. The CDR3 extends over 14 amino acids. The CDR3 here is CASSDGAGGYGYTF. The DNA of the CDR3 is TGTGCCAGCAGTGACGGGGCCGGGGGCTATGGCTACACCTTC.